This TCR beta chain was identified in a study of blood T cell repertoires in COVID-19. Study overall: Samples representing acute and convalescent COVID-19 were sourced from the United States, Italy and Spain.

Germline V gene data show CDR1 as SEHNR and CDR2 as FQNEAQ (reference sequence). V lost 4 bases, J lost 14 bases, and 4 bases stayed unmatched. The CDR3 extends over 12 amino acids. Per the original data handling: Estimation of nucleated cell counts relied on the amplification of reference gene primers. Profiled with immunoSEQ multiplex PCR; TCRdb holds only in-frame clones, not every one. V, J and clone size reflect that table, while D and trimming were determined from the DNA. The sample shows 25,000 to 35,000 clones, 84% of them seen only once. This clone was observed a single time. This TCR was recovered from a woman of 80 years or more with acute or convalescent COVID-19. The V and J genes are TRBV7-9 and TRBJ2-3, with 12 bases fitting TRBD2. Sequences were obtained from peripheral blood. This CDR3 reads CASSSSGGAWYF. CDR3 nucleotide sequence: TGTGCCAGCAGCTCTAGCGGGGGGGCTTGGTATTTT.